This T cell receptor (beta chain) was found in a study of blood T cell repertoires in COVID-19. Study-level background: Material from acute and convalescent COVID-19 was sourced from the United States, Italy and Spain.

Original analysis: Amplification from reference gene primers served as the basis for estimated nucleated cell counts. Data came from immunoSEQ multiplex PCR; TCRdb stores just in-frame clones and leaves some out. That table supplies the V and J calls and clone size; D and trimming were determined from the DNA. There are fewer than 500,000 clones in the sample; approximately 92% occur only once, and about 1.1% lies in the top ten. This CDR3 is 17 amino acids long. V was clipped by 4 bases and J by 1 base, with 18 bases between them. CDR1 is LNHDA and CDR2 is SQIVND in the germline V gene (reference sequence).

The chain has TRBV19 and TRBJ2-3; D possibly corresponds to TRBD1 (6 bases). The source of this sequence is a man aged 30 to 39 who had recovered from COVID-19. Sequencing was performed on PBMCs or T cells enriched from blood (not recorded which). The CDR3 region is CASSRVPGEWGTDTQYF. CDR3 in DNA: TGTGCCAGTAGTAGGGTTCCAGGGGAATGGGGCACAGATACGCAGTATTTT. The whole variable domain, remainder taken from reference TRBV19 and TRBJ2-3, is DGGITQSPKYLFRKEGQNVTLSCEQNLNHDAMYWYRQDPGQGLRLIYYSQIVNDFQKGDIAEGYSVSREKKESFPLTVTSAQKNPTAFYLCASSRVPGEWGTDTQYFGPGTRLTVL.